The 20 T cell receptor beta chains reported below all come from one sample, sequenced in a study of breast tumors, draining lymph nodes, adjacent tissues. Using its own MiXCR run on the multiplex PCR reads, TCRdb lists one record per CDR3 protein. In the table there are about 15,000 distinct CDR3 sequences, roughly 60% of which are singletons. The sample comprised tumor-adjacent breast tissue. The receptor source for this set is a female donor with breast cancer. Some clones in this sample may be carry-over from other donors' samples.

This clonotype was seen a few times. The chain recombines TRBV4-1 with TRBJ2-7; D is unresolved. In germline, CDR1 is MGHRA, CDR2 YSYEKL. V was clipped by 0 bases and J by 1 base, with 4 bases between them. The CDR3 runs to 13 residues. The CDR3 DNA is TGCGCCAGCAGCCAAGATAATTCCTACGAGCAGTACTTC. Its translation is CASSQDNSYEQYF.

Worth noting for this clonotype: The junction does not match germline at one end; this may be a read error. The V and J genes are TRBV2 and TRBJ1-2; 7 positions agree with TRBD1. The germline gives CDR1 SNHLY, CDR2 FYNNEI. This CDR3 comprises 15 residues. CDR3 nucleotide sequence: TGTGCCAGCAGCGTTAAGACAGGGTCGCGGCCTGGCTACTCCTTC. Its protein product is CASSVKTGSRPGYSF.

This clonotype was counted a single time. The chain employs TRBV19 and TRBJ2-7; 8 bases match TRBD1. The germline V gene encodes CDR1 LNHDA and CDR2 SQIVND (reference sequence). This CDR3 is 13 amino acids long. With 5 bases clipped from V and 3 bases from J, the junction kept 3 bases outside the gene matches. CDR3 protein: CASSLTGVYEQYF. For the CDR3, the DNA is TGTGCCAGTAGTTTGACAGGGGTCTACGAGCAGTACTTC.

This clonotype was detected ten times or more. The CDR3 DNA follows: TGTGCCAGCAGCATCAGGGGGAATCATGAAAAACTGTTTTTT. The encoded protein is CASSIRGNHEKLFF. The gene calls are TRBV13 and TRBJ1-4; TRBD1 matches at 7 bases. Germline lookup yields CDR1 PRHDT and CDR2 FYEKMQ (reference sequence). The length of the CDR3 is 14 residues. The ends lost 5 bases at V and 6 bases at J; junction bases unmatched: 6.

The V call is TRBV9, the J call TRBJ2-3; D may be TRBD2 (6 bases). Germline V gene data show CDR1 as SGDLS and CDR2 as YYNGEE. The germline V and J ends were trimmed by 0 bases and 0 bases, with 11 bases remaining between them. The CDR3 contains 16 residues. The CDR3 coding sequence is TGTGCCAGCAGCGTAGGTAGTGGGACTAGCACAGATACGCAGTATTTT. This sequence encodes CASSVGSGTSTDTQYF. The variable domain in full, completed from reference TRBV9 and TRBJ2-3, reads DSGVTQTPKHLITATGQRVTLRCSPRSGDLSVYWYQQSLDQGLQFLIQYYNGEERAKGNILERFSAQQFPDLHSELNLSSLELGDSALYFCASSVGSGTSTDTQYFGPGTRLTVL.

By sample share, this clonotype is medium-sized (0.01 to 0.1%). This chain connects TRBV2 to TRBJ2-7, with TRBD1 matching over 7 bases. This CDR3 is built from 14 residues. The J segment lost 2 bases and the V segment lost 4 bases, leaving 5 bases of the junction unmatched. CDR1 SNHLY and CDR2 FYNNEI come from the germline V gene. The CDR3 DNA reads TGTGCCAGCAGTGCCACAGGGGACCCCTACGAGCAGTACTTC. Translation gives CASSATGDPYEQYF.

This clonotype was found many times. The gene calls are TRBV25-1 and TRBJ2-5, with a possible D match to TRBD1 (6 bases). V gave up 5 bases and J gave up 0 bases, with 16 bases separating them. The CDR3 runs 16 residues. Germline V gene sequence: CDR1 MGHDK, CDR2 SYGVNS. CDR3 coding DNA: TGTGCCAGCAGTCTCAGGGGTAAAGGACACCAAGAGACCCAGTACTTC. It yields the protein CASSLRGKGHQETQYF.

The J gene is TRBJ1-4, the V gene TRBV5-1; 10 nucleotides line up with TRBD1. CDR1 and CDR2 (germline): SGHRS, YFSETQ. J gave up 0 bases and V 1 base, and 6 bases lay outside the gene matches. The CDR3 totals 18 residues. The CDR3 DNA reads TGCGCCAGCAGCTTGTACGGACAGGGGGTTGCAACTAATGAAAAACTGTTTTTT. It specifies CASSLYGQGVATNEKLFF.

V usage is TRBV5-1 and J usage is TRBJ1-4; D unclear. Germline CDR1 reads SGHRS; CDR2 reads YFSETQ. The V end was cut by 2 bases, the J end by 4 bases, with 6 bases between. CDR3 length: 13 amino acids. The CDR3 nucleotides read TGCGCCAGCAGCTTCCCGCATAATGAAAAACTGTTTTTT. It yields the protein CASSFPHNEKLFF.

The chain has TRBV15 and TRBJ2-7; D possibly corresponds to TRBD1 (5 bases). V was clipped by 4 bases and J by 3 bases, with 10 bases between them. In germline, CDR1 is LNHNV, CDR2 YYDKDF (reference sequence). The CDR3 totals 13 residues. Written as DNA, the CDR3 is TGTGCCACCAGCATTCGGACATTCTACGAGCAGTACTTC. Its translation is CATSIRTFYEQYF.

This clonotype was counted once. The rearrangement uses TRBV7-3 and TRBJ2-2; D not certain. With 3 bases removed from V and 6 bases from J, the gap between germline ends came to 8 bases. Germline CDR1 reads SGHTA; CDR2 reads FQGTGA. This CDR3 contains 13 residues. CDR3 residues: CASSLDGAGELFF. The CDR3 DNA follows: TGTGCCAGCAGCTTGGATGGCGCCGGGGAGCTGTTTTTT. The full variable domain, with the rest looked up from reference TRBV7-3 and TRBJ2-2, is GAGVSQTPSNKVTEKGKYVELRCDPISGHTALYWYRQSLGQGPEFLIYFQGTGAADDSGLPNDRFFAVRPEGSVSTLKIQRTERGDSAVYLCASSLDGAGELFFGEGSRLTVL.

The chain joins TRBV7-2 to TRBJ2-7; perhaps TRBD1 as D (6 bases). With 1 base removed from V and 0 bases from J, the gap between germline ends came to 10 bases. The germline CDR1 and CDR2 sequences are SGHTA and FQGNSA. The CDR3 is made up of 15 amino acids. The CDR3 DNA follows: TGTGCCAGCAGCTTAGGTGGGACAAACTCCTACGAGCAGTACTTC. Its translation: CASSLGGTNSYEQYF. Using reference TRBV7-2 and TRBJ2-7 for the parts outside the CDR3, the full variable domain is GAGVSQSPSNKVTEKGKDVELRCDPISGHTALYWYRQSLGQGLEFLIYFQGNSAPDKSGLPSDRFSAERTGGSVSTLTIQRTQQEDSAVYLCASSLGGTNSYEQYFGPGTRLTVT.

This chain connects TRBV19 to TRBJ1-4; D not certain. Trimming cost V 7 bases and J 3 bases, with 9 bases left between them. Germline V gene lookup returns CDR1 LNHDA and CDR2 SQIVND (reference sequence). CDR3 length equals 13 residues. The CDR3 reads CASTNSPNEKLFF. For the CDR3, the DNA is TGTGCCAGTACTAACAGCCCTAATGAAAAACTGTTTTTT.

Within the sample, this clonotype is medium-sized (0.01 to 0.1%). The chain carries TRBV30 and TRBJ1-6, with D possibly matching TRBD1 (6 bases). The CDR3 consists of 14 residues. V lost 5 bases and J lost 7, with 15 bases in between. CDR1 is GTSNPN, CDR2 SVGIG, per germline (reference sequence). CDR3 sequence: CAWDLGGGNSPLHF. The CDR3 DNA is TGTGCCTGGGACCTAGGAGGGGGGAATTCACCCCTCCACTTT.

This clonotype qualifies as medium-sized (0.01 to 0.1%). V usage is TRBV20-1 and J usage is TRBJ1-5; D is unresolved. This CDR3 is built from 14 residues. The germline CDR1 and CDR2 sequences are DFQATT and SNEGSKA (reference sequence). V was pared by 0 bases and J by 0 bases, with 6 bases between. This CDR3 reads CSARDPSSNQPQHF. CDR3 coding DNA: TGCAGTGCTAGAGATCCAAGTAGCAATCAGCCCCAGCATTTT.

This clonotype was seen a handful of times. This chain connects TRBV20-1 to TRBJ2-7, with TRBD2 matching over 7 bases. CDR3 length: 13 amino acids. Germline V gene lookup returns CDR1 DFQATT and CDR2 SNEGSKA (reference sequence). The V and J ends lost 5 bases and 6 bases, in that order; junction bases with no gene match: 10. The CDR3 spells CSAPSGSGGEQYF. In DNA, the CDR3 is TGCAGTGCTCCCTCGGGGTCGGGGGGCGAGCAGTACTTC.

This clonotype is judged medium-sized (0.01 to 0.1%). V usage is TRBV20-1 and J usage is TRBJ2-7; tentatively, D is TRBD2 (7 bases). This CDR3 is 15 amino acids long. The germline gives CDR1 DFQATT, CDR2 SNEGSKA (reference sequence). The ends were cut back, 3 bases at V and 3 bases at J, with 18 bases in the middle. In DNA form, the CDR3 reads TGCAGTGCTAGCGGGGAGGGCCAGGGGTACTACGAGCAGTACTTC. This codes for CSASGEGQGYYEQYF.

The rearrangement joins TRBV19 to TRBJ2-7, with D maybe TRBD2 (5 bases). The CDR3 spans 12 residues. The V gene lost 3 bases and the J gene lost 6 bases, with 9 bases spanning the gap. Germline values: CDR1 LNHDA, CDR2 SQIVND (reference sequence). Here the CDR3 reads CASSIPEGEQYF. Here the CDR3 DNA reads TGTGCCAGTAGTATCCCAGAGGGCGAGCAGTACTTC.

The chain couples TRBV9 to TRBJ1-5; 11 nucleotides line up with TRBD1. Germline V gene sequence: CDR1 SGDLS, CDR2 YYNGEE. The CDR3 runs to 15 residues. The V segment lost 4 bases and the J segment 9 bases; nucleotides outside the gene matches: 9. The CDR3 sequence: CASSRGQGGGRPQHF. CDR3 DNA sequence: TGTGCCAGCAGCCGGGGACAGGGGGGAGGTCGGCCCCAGCATTTT. Using reference TRBV9 and TRBJ1-5 for the parts outside the CDR3, the full variable domain is DSGVTQTPKHLITATGQRVTLRCSPRSGDLSVYWYQQSLDQGLQFLIQYYNGEERAKGNILERFSAQQFPDLHSELNLSSLELGDSALYFCASSRGQGGGRPQHFGDGTRLSIL.

By proportion, this clonotype is medium-sized (0.01 to 0.1%). This chain uses TRBV14 with TRBJ1-3; 10 bases are a match to TRBD1. There are 13 residues in the CDR3. Germline V gene lookup returns CDR1 SGHDN and CDR2 FVKESK. V lost 6 bases to trimming and J lost 7 bases; unmatched junction nucleotides: 3. CDR3 residues: CASSTTGGNTIYF. The CDR3 nucleotides read TGTGCCAGCAGTACGACAGGGGGCAACACCATATATTTT.